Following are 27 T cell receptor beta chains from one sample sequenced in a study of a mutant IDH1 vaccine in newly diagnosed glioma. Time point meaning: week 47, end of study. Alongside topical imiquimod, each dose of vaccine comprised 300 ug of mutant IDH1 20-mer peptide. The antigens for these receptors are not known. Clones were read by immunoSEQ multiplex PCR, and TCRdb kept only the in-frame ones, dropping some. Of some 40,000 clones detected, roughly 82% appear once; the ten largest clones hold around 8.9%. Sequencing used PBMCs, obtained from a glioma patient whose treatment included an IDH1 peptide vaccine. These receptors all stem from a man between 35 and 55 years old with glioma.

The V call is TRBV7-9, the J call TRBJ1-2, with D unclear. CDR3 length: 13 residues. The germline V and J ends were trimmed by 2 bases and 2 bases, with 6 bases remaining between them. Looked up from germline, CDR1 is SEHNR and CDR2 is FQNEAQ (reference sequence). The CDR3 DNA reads TGTGCCAGCAGCTTACAGGAGAACTATGGCTACACCTTC. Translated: CASSLQENYGYTF.

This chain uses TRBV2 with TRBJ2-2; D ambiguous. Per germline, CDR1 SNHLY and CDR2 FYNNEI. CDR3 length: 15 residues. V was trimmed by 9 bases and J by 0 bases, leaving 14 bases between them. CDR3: CASSTGHTNTGELFF. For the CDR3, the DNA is TGTGCCAGTTCAACCGGCCATACGAACACCGGGGAGCTGTTTTTT.

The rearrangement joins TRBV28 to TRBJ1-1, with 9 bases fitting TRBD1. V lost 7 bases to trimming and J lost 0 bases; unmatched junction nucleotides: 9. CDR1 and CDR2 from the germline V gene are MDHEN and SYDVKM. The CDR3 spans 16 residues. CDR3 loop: CASTKRQGGMNTEAFF. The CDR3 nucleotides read TGTGCCAGCACTAAGAGACAGGGGGGGATGAACACTGAAGCTTTCTTT.

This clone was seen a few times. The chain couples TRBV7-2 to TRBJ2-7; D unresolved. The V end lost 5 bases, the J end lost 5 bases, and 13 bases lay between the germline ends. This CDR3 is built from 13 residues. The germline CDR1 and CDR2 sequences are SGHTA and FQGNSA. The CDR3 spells CASSRRDRDEQYV. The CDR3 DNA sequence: TGTGCCAGCAGCCGCCGAGACCGCGACGAGCAGTACGTC.

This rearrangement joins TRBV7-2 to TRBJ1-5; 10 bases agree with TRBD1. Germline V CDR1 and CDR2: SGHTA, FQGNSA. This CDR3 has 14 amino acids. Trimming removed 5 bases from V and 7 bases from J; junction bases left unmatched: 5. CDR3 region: CASSRQGAGQPQHF. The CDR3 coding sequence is TGTGCCAGCAGCCGACAGGGGGCAGGACAGCCCCAGCATTTT.

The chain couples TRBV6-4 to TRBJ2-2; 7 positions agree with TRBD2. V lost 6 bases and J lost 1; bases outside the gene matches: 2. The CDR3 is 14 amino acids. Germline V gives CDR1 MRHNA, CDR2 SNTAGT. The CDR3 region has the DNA TGTGCCAGCAGACTAGCGCTGAACACCGGGGAGCTGTTTTTT. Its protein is CASRLALNTGELFF.

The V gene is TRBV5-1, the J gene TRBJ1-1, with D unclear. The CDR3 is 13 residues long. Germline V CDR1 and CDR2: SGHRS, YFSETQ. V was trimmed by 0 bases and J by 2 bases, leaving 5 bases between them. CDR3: CASSLDINTEAFF. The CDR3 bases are TGCGCCAGCAGCTTGGACATCAACACTGAAGCTTTCTTT.

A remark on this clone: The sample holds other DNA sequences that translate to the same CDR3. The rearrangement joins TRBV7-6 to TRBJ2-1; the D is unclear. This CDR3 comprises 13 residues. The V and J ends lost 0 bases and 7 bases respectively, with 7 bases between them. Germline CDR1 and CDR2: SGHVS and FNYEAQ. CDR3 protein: CASSLAGLNEQFF. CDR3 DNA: TGTGCCAGCAGCTTAGCGGGTTTAAATGAGCAGTTCTTC.

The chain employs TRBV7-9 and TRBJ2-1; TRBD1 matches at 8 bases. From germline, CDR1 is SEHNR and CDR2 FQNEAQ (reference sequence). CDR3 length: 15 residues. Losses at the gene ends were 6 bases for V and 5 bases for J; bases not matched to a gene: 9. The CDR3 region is CASRPQGAWDNEQFF. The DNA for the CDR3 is TGTGCCAGCAGGCCCCAGGGGGCGTGGGACAATGAGCAGTTCTTC.

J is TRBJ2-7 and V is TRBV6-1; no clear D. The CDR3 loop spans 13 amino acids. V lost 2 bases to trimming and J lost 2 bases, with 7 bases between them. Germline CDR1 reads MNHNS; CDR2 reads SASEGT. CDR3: CASSEPATYEQYF. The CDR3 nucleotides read TGTGCCAGCAGTGAACCAGCTACCTACGAGCAGTACTTC.

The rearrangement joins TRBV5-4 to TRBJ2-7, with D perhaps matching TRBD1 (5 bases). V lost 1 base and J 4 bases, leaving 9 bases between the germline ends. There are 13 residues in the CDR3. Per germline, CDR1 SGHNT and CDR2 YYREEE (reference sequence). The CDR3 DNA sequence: TGTGCCAGCAGCTTGACAGCAGGGTACGAGCAGTACTTC. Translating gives CASSLTAGYEQYF.

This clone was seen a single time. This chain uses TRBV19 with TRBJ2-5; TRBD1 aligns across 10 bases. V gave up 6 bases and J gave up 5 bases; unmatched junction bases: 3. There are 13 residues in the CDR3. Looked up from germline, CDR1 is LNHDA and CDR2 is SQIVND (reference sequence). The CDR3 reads CASRDRGSETQYF. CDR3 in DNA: TGTGCCAGTAGGGACAGGGGGTCGGAGACCCAGTACTTC.

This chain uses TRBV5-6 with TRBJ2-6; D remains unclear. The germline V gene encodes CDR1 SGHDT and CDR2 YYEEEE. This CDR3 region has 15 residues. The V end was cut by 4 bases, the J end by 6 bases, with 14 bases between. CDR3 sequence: CASSRIARPANVLTF. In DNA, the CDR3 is TGTGCCAGCAGCAGAATCGCTAGGCCGGCCAACGTCCTGACTTTC.

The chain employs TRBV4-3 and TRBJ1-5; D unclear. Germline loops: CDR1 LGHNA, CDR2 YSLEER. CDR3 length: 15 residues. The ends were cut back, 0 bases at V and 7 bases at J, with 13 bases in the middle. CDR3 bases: TGCGCCAGCAGCCAAGAAGTGAGTGCTGCCCAGCCCCAGCATTTT. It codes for CASSQEVSAAQPQHF.

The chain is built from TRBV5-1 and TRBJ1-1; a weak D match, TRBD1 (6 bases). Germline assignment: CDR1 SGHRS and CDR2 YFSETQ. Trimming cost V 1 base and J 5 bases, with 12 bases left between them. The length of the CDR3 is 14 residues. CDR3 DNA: TGCGCCAGCAGCTTGAATCTAGGGGGAACTGAAGCTTTCTTT. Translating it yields CASSLNLGGTEAFF.

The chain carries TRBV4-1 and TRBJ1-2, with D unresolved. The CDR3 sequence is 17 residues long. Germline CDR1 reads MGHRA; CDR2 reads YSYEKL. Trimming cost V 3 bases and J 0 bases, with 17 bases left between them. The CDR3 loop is CASSHVLLLGANYGYTF. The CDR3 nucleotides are TGCGCCAGCAGCCATGTATTGCTTTTGGGAGCTAACTATGGCTACACCTTC.

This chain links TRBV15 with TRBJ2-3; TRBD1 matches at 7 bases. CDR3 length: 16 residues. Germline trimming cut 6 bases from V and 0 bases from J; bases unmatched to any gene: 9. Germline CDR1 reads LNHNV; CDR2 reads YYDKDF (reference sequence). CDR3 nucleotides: TGTGCCACCAGAGGGACAGCGAGATATAGCACAGATACGCAGTATTTT. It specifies CATRGTARYSTDTQYF.

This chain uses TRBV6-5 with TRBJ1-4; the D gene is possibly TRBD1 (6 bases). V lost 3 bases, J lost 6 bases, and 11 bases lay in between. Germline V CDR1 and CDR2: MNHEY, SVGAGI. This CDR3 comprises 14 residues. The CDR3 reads CASSYRQVDEKLFF. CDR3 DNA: TGTGCCAGCAGTTATCGACAGGTAGATGAAAAACTGTTTTTT.

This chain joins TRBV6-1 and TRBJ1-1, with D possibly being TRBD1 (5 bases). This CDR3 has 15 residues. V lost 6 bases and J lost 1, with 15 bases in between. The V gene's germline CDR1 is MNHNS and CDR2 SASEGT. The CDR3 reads CASRARGPKNTEAFF. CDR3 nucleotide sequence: TGTGCCAGCAGGGCCCGGGGCCCTAAGAACACTGAAGCTTTCTTT.

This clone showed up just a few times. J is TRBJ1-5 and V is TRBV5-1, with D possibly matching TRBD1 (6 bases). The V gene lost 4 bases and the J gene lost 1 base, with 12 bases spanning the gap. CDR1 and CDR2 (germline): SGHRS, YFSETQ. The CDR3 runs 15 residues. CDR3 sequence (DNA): TGCGCCAGCAGCCTAGGGGGGACGAGCAATCAGCCCCAGCATTTT. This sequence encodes CASSLGGTSNQPQHF.

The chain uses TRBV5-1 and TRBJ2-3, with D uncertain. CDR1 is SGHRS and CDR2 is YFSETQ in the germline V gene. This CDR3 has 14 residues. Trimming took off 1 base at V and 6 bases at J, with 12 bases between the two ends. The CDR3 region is CASSLSDTEDTQYF. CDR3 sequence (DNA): TGCGCCAGCAGCTTGTCCGATACTGAGGATACGCAGTATTTT.

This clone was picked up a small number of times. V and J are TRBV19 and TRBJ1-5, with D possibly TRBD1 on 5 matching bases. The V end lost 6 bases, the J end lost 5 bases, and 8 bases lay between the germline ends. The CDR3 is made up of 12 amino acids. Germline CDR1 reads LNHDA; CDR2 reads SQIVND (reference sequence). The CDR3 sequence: CASRVGDQPQHF. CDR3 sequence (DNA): TGTGCCAGTAGGGTGGGGGATCAGCCCCAGCATTTT.

CDR3 residues: CATSRDREWDEQYF. DNA of the CDR3: TGTGCCACCAGCAGGGACAGGGAATGGGACGAGCAGTACTTC. The chain carries TRBV15 and TRBJ2-7, with TRBD1 matching 8 bases. CDR1 and CDR2 (germline): LNHNV, YYDKDF (reference sequence). V dropped 3 bases and J dropped 5; count of bases not matched to a gene: 6. This CDR3 is built from 14 residues.

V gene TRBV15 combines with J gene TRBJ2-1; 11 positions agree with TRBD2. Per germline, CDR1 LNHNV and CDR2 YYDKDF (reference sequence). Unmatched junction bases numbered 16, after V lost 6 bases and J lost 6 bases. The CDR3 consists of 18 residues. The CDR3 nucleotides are TGTGCCACCAGGGCGCTAGCGGGAGGCTTGGGCTTGGGCAATGAGCAGTTCTTC. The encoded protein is CATRALAGGLGLGNEQFF.

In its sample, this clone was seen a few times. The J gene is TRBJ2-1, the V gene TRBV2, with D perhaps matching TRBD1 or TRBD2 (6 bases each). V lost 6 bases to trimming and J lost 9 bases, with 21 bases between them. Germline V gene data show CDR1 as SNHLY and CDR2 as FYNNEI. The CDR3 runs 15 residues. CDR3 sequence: CASRGGPARSTEQFF. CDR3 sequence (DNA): TGTGCCAGCAGGGGGGGCCCTGCTAGGTCTACTGAGCAGTTCTTC.

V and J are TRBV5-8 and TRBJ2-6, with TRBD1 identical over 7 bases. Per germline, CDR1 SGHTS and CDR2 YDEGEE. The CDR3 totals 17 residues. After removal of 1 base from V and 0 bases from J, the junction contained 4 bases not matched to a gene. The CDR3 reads CASSLTGVSSGANVLTF. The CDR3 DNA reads TGTGCCAGCAGCTTGACAGGGGTGAGCTCTGGGGCCAACGTCCTGACTTTC.

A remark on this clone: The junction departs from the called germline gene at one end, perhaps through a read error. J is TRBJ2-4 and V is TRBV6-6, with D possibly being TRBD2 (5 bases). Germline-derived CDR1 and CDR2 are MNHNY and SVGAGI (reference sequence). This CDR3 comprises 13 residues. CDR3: CASSYSNRDTADF. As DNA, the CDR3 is TGTGCCAGCAGTTACTCGAATCGGGATACAGCGGACTTC.